Below are 5 T cell receptor beta chains sequenced from a single sample in a study of shared clonotypes between healthy human individuals. The method was immunoSEQ multiplex PCR; TCRdb's version includes in-frame clones alone and lacks a portion of them. The profile covers 740,000 or so clones, with around 73% appearing a single time and around 2% taken by the ten largest. The sequencing sample was made of memory CD4+ T cells sorted from blood. Subset meaning: CD45RA-negative fraction. These receptors came from a woman in her 30s in good health.

The chain employs TRBV7-9 and TRBJ1-2; weak D call: TRBD1 (5 bases). Trimming took off 0 bases at V and 4 bases at J, with 12 bases between the two ends. CDR1 SEHNR and CDR2 FQNEAQ come from the germline V gene (reference sequence). CDR3 length equals 15 residues. The CDR3 region is CASSLALAGFYGYTF. The CDR3 DNA reads as TGTGCCAGCAGCTTAGCTCTGGCAGGGTTCTATGGCTACACCTTC. Looking up the rest from reference TRBV7-9 and TRBJ1-2 gives the full variable domain: DTGVSQNPRHKITKRGQNVTFRCDPISEHNRLYWYRQTLGQGPEFLTYFQNEAQLEKSRLLSDRFSAERPKGSFSTLEIQRTEQGDSAMYLCASSLALAGFYGYTFGSGTRLTVV.

This clone came up a few times. The chain is built from TRBV10-3 and TRBJ2-7, with 11 bases lining up with TRBD1. The J segment lost 2 bases and the V segment lost 3 bases, leaving 3 bases of the junction unmatched. Germline CDR1 ENHRY, CDR2 SYGVKD. This CDR3 contains 15 residues. In DNA form, the CDR3 reads TGTGCCATCAGTGAAGGGACAGGGGGAGCCTACGAGCAGTACTTC. It specifies CAISEGTGGAYEQYF.

Only one count was recorded for this clone. The V gene is TRBV4-1, the J gene TRBJ1-2, with D possibly being TRBD1 (5 bases). Germline CDR1 and CDR2: MGHRA and YSYEKL. V lost 4 bases and J lost 2, with 14 bases in between. The CDR3 totals 15 residues. The CDR3 spells CASSLTGDVNYGYTF. CDR3 coding DNA: TGCGCCAGCAGCCTCACGGGGGATGTCAACTATGGCTACACCTTC.

Comments on this clone: A much larger clone differs by one base, so this may be a read error. The same CDR3 also results from other DNA sequences found in this sample. This chain joins TRBV11-2 and TRBJ1-1, with D possibly TRBD1 on 5 matching bases. Germline V gives CDR1 SGHAT, CDR2 FQNNGV. Trimming pared 5 bases from V and 3 bases from J, leaving 10 bases between. CDR3 length equals 13 residues. The CDR3 region is CASSLQGDTEAFF. DNA of the CDR3: TGTGCCAGCAGCCTCCAGGGAGACACTGAAGCTTTCTTT.

This clone appeared a single time. The chain recombines TRBV18 with TRBJ2-7; possibly TRBD2 for D (6 bases). CDR3 length: 14 amino acids. CDR1 and CDR2 from the germline V gene are KGHSH and LQKENI. V dropped 6 bases and J dropped 3 bases, with 15 bases sitting between them. The CDR3 DNA is TGTGCCAGCTCCTCGGGGGTCCTTTTCTACGAGCAGTACTTC. It yields the protein CASSSGVLFYEQYF.